These 8 T cell receptor beta chains were all obtained from the same sample, sequenced in a study of CD8+ T cells in alopecia areata. Treatment indicated: oral pan-JAK inhibitor, 5-10 mg twice daily. RNA, once extracted, was reverse transcribed into cDNA for use as the sequencing template. This table comes from immunoSEQ multiplex PCR, and its TCRdb copy is limited to in-frame clones, with some not included. Here the sample spans approximately 120,000 clones, 60% to 65% being singletons. The specimen comprised CD4+ T cells sorted from blood, sampled at week 4, from a patient treated with tofacitinib. These receptors came from a human donor with alopecia areata.

The chain recombines TRBV13 with TRBJ2-2, with D possibly matching TRBD2 (6 bases). The V and J ends lost 2 bases and 5 bases respectively, with 21 bases between them. The CDR3 loop spans 18 amino acids. CDR1 is PRHDT and CDR2 is FYEKMQ in the germline V gene (reference sequence). In DNA form, the CDR3 reads TGTGCCAGCAGCTTATTTATTCGTAGCGGTACCAAGACCGGGGAGCTGTTTTTT. Translated, it gives CASSLFIRSGTKTGELFF.

The chain has TRBV19 and TRBJ2-3; tentatively, D is TRBD1 (6 bases). This CDR3 contains 15 residues. V was pared by 5 bases and J by 0 bases, with 12 bases between. Germline assignment: CDR1 LNHDA and CDR2 SQIVND (reference sequence). In DNA form, the CDR3 reads TGTGCCAGTAGTTCCCGGGACACCAGCACAGATACGCAGTATTTT. It yields the protein CASSSRDTSTDTQYF.

The chain carries TRBV4-1 and TRBJ2-6; no firm D call. V lost 4 bases and J lost 0, with 7 bases in between. This CDR3 comprises 15 residues. In germline, CDR1 is MGHRA, CDR2 YSYEKL. The chain's CDR3 is CASSPRISGANVLTF. CDR3 bases: TGCGCCAGCAGCCCCCGGATCTCTGGGGCCAACGTCCTGACTTTC.

For the CDR3, the DNA is TGTGCCAGCTCACCAATTTCTGGCCTAGCGGCAAGCACAGATACGCAGTATTTT. Translation: CASSPISGLAASTDTQYF. The chain uses TRBV18 and TRBJ2-3; 7 positions agree with TRBD2. The CDR3 runs to 18 residues. V shed 2 bases and J 0 bases; nucleotides not matched to a gene: 11. Germline V CDR1 and CDR2: KGHSH, LQKENI.

The V gene is TRBV27, the J gene TRBJ1-4; D perhaps matches TRBD1 (5 bases). Germline CDR1 is MNHEY and CDR2 is SMNVEV (reference sequence). The CDR3 has 12 residues. Trimming shortened V by 6 bases and J by 6 bases, and 8 bases separated the two germline ends. As DNA, the CDR3 is TGTGCCAGCAGACAGGCGGATGAAAAACTGTTTTTT. This gives the protein CASRQADEKLFF.

The chain links TRBV29-1 to TRBJ2-5; 13 nucleotides match TRBD2. Looked up from germline, CDR1 is SQVTM and CDR2 is ANQGSEA. Trimming at V came to 8 bases and at J to 4 bases, leaving 10 bases not matched to a gene. The CDR3 has 15 amino acids. This CDR3 is CSTLLAGGLVETQYF. The CDR3, as DNA: TGCAGCACACTACTAGCGGGGGGGCTGGTAGAGACCCAGTACTTC. Together with reference TRBV29-1 and TRBJ2-5, the CDR3 gives the full variable domain: SAVISQKPSRDICQRGTSLTIQCQVDSQVTMMFWYRQQPGQSLTLIATANQGSEATYESGFVIDKFPISRPNLTFSTLTVSNMSPEDSSIYLCSTLLAGGLVETQYFGPGTRLLVL.

The genes are TRBV5-1 and TRBJ1-1; tentative D call: TRBD1 (5 bases). V dropped 0 bases and J dropped 1 base, with 10 bases sitting between them. Germline V gene sequence: CDR1 SGHRS, CDR2 YFSETQ. The CDR3 extends over 15 amino acids. CDR3 loop: CASSLVLQGNTEAFF. The CDR3 nucleotides are TGCGCCAGCAGCTTGGTTTTGCAGGGGAACACTGAAGCTTTCTTT.

This clone was seen a few times. This rearrangement joins TRBV2 to TRBJ2-7; 11 positions agree with TRBD2. The CDR3 length is 18 residues. Germline lookup yields CDR1 SNHLY and CDR2 FYNNEI. The V and J ends lost 1 base and 0 bases, in that order; junction bases with no gene match: 8. CDR3 residues: CASSEGLAGGTSSYEQYF. CDR3 sequence (DNA): TGTGCCAGCAGTGAAGGTCTAGCGGGGGGCACTAGCTCCTACGAGCAGTACTTC.